This TCR beta chain was sequenced in a study of control samples from healthy donors and cancer patients (dated by TCRdb to 2020 to 2021). V and J lose 5 bases and 0 bases, and a span of 5 bases separates them. CDR1 and CDR2 are drawn from the germline V gene: SGHTA, FQGNSA. The CDR3 starts with the cysteine, ends with the phenylalanine, and has 14 residues. Here the CDR3 DNA is all that survives: 42 bases in frame from base 1. Regarding this clone: Its target antigen remains unknown. Base qualities were left out, and no much larger clone turns up one base away.

The library was built by means of the immunoSEQ multiplex PCR assay. TCRdb retrieved this table from immuneACCESS and kept in-frame rearrangements only. Not all clones are present; in checked studies, unresolved V genes account for under half, and no reason is known for the remainder. Recorded for this sample are 30,000 or so clones; approximately 93% of them occurred a single time. The ten largest clones capture approximately 6.6% of the sample. Recombination joined TRBV7-2 with TRBJ1-6; no D gene call is confident. The receptor comes from a man in his 60s in good health. The sequencing sample was made of blood. The CDR3 sequence is CASSRDSYNSPLHF. The DNA sequence follows: TGTGCCAGCAGCCGGGACTCCTATAATTCACCCCTCCACTTT.